Listed here is a single T cell receptor (beta chain). The specificity of this receptor is unknown. No clone much larger than this one lies a single base away; base qualities are absent. Taken from the germline V gene (reference sequence), the CDR1 and CDR2 loops are SEHNR and FQNEAQ. The junction carries 9 bases between V and J, which are trimmed by 0 bases and 4 bases respectively. The CDR3 starts with the cysteine, ends with the phenylalanine, and has 14 residues. Only the CDR3 DNA stays, 42 bases, in frame from base 1. The sample is drawn from a study of cytomegalovirus exposure and HLA in healthy donors (dated 2017 in TCRdb). With regard to the full study: An earlier analysis of roughly 500 of the donors reported about 250 Gb of sequence data and around 120 million unique TCR beta sequences from about 179 million T cells. The study aimed to test whether cataloging public T cell receptors could reveal signatures of past pathogen exposure. Along with the roughly 700-subject first cohort, a separate validation cohort of 120 different subjects was used. An earlier analysis of approximately 580 of the donors used high-throughput TCR beta sequencing to judge whether each TCR beta V gene segment behaved as functional or pseudogenic. In the later analysis, no new phenotypic data were used to find candidate immune exposures; instead, reliance was placed on TCR beta sequences and their occurrence across donors. Alongside the repertoire data, information on donor age, sex, ethnicity and CMV serostatus was compiled. The genetic ancestry cluster associated with self-reported Caucasian donors included around 76% of the roughly 400 genotyped donors. Roughly 310 gigabases of sequencing data and roughly 90 million unique TCR sequences were included in an early release covering 500 to 750 HLA-typed donors. Both class I and class II loci were covered by HLA typing, at four-digit resolution. The number of typed donors differed by locus: roughly 629-630 for A, B, C, DRB1 and DQB1; some 500 for DQA1; 606 for DPA1; and around 470 for DPB1. The study combined high-throughput TCR immunosequencing, statistical association of individual TCRs with disease status, and machine learning to predict cytomegalovirus infection status. Every repertoire in the discovery cohort had been generated on one and the same sequencing platform. Roughly five DR-DQ haplotypes were handled as single units for association and clustering, since linkage in the cohort was strong. In a later analysis, previously published TCR beta repertoires from 550 to 750 donors were re-analyzed and high-resolution HLA genotyping was added so that TCR occurrence patterns could be studied. The T cell repertoires of 670 or so subjects were profiled by immunosequencing and related to cytomegalovirus serostatus. Across some 400 genotyped donors of the cohort, an average of about 200,000 unique TCR beta nucleotide sequences per donor were sequenced, and approximately 19% of those sequences were non-productive. Genome-wide SNP genotypes for about 65% of the roughly 700 donors were used in a later genetic analysis, which treated that subset as a discovery cohort. Here is what the overall study found, with its caveats: The cohort was sequenced for TCR beta chains only, and without alpha or paired-chain data the features that could be detected were limited. Several of the top co-occurrence clusters appeared to be linked to parvovirus B19, influenza, CMV and Epstein-Barr virus, according to a later analysis. Linkage disequilibrium might explain the correlated functional status among segregating V segments, but an unknown experimental factor could not be ruled out. In a later genetic analysis, a missense DCLRE1C variant was associated with V-gene and J-gene trimming of TCR beta chains, and the association was replicated in an independent cohort. Immune exposure information for the cohort was limited to CMV serostatus. The presence/absence analyses assumed that sequencing depth was roughly uniform across donors, and that assumption may not be true. A later analysis found that HLA-associated TCR beta chains were more clonally expanded and had lower generation probabilities than equally common non-associated chains. Most TCR sequences were observed very rarely across donors, whereas some public TCRs were present in many individuals. In a later analysis, TCR association rates were found to vary across HLA loci, with the most associated TCRs seen for DRB1 alleles and the fewest for HLA-C alleles. A further reported finding was that TCR beta sequences accurately predicted the HLA-A and HLA-B alleles for most subjects in the first cohort. According to the authors, the approach could potentially be generalized to other disease states and immunological phenotypes. At a false discovery rate of 0.05, a later analysis linked around 17,000 TCR beta sequences to specific HLA alleles. A few of the identified cytomegalovirus-associated TCR beta chains were confirmed in vitro to be specific for cytomegalovirus antigens. According to a later analysis, most CMV-associated TCR beta chains appeared to be HLA-restricted, and the HLA associations seemed to be driven largely by CMV exposure. The study listed approximately 160 TCR beta chains as associated with cytomegalovirus. A later genetic analysis reported fewer N-insertions in productive TCRs among donors in an Asian-associated ancestry cluster than the roughly 700-donor mean. Cytomegalovirus status was reported to be diagnosed by the classifier with high specificity and sensitivity in both the original and validation cohorts. Some IMGT-functional V segments, including TRBV6-2 and TRBV6-3, could not be told apart with the 87-base-pair reads, so those segments were excluded. When HLA alleles, especially DR and DQ, strongly co-occurred, attributing TCR associations to individual alleles was difficult. Because some donors lacked HLA typing at each locus, the association tests relied only on the typed subset. The earlier analysis of about 600 of the donors excluded 15 to 20 rarely observed V segments, including chromosome 9 orphons, because counts were too low. A cluster of highly shared sequence variants was judged likely to represent a technical artifact of the sequencing pipeline. In an earlier analysis of fewer than 700 of the donors, most TCR beta V segments appeared in productive rearrangements about 87% or about 30% of the time, broadly matching IMGT annotations.

Library prep was done by the immunoSEQ multiplex PCR assay. The multiplex PCR relied on a mix of 60 forward primers for TCR Vbeta segments and 13 reverse primers for TCR Jbeta segments. Amplification of the CDR3 region of rearranged TCR beta genes was performed with a multiplex PCR assay on genomic DNA. On the Illumina HiSeq System, the amplified TCR beta libraries were sequenced as 87-base-pair reads. The study's own analysis went as follows. In a later analysis, roughly 80 million unique TCR beta chains were counted across the roughly 700 repertoires, and roughly 10 million of these chains were shared by at least two donors. A nearest-neighbor algorithm error-corrected the raw reads and collapsed the reads into unique sequences, merging closely related sequences to remove PCR and sequencing errors. CDR3 sequences were aligned to IMGT reference sequences to assign V, D and J gene segments. Each retained sequence needed at least a six-nucleotide match to both a V gene segment and a J gene segment. A rearrangement was called productive if the CDR3 had no stop codons and remained in frame with V and J, and every other rearrangement was called non-productive. CDR3 was defined according to IMGT convention as the region running from the second conserved V-encoded cysteine to the conserved J-encoded phenylalanine. Sequences without an unambiguous match to a single V gene segment were excluded from the earlier analysis of several hundred of the donors. An earlier analysis of around 600 of the donors classified V segments as functional when productive rearrangements were above 56.7% and as segregating when the standard deviation between donors was above 5%. A statistical classification framework was built to diagnose cytomegalovirus status from the catalog of TCR beta chain sequences. In a later analysis, V and J genes were assigned by comparing TCR nucleotide sequences against IMGT/GENE-DB human TR gene sequences. Using the TCRdist pipeline, a later analysis assigned CDR3 sequences along with most-parsimonious VDJ recombination scenarios. In a later analysis, each TCR beta chain was defined by its CDR3 amino acid sequence together with its V-gene family, and reads without a unique V-gene family were excluded. A later analysis removed several hundred highly shared, low-generation-probability nucleotide sequences to deal with suspected cross-contamination and a sequencing artifact. For each public chain, a later analysis derived a clonal expansion index from normalized ranks of inferred template counts within each repertoire. In a later analysis, generation probabilities were computed using a VDJ recombination model fitted to out-of-frame rearrangements, and the results were checked against IGoR. In a later analysis, TCR-TCR, TCR-HLA and TCR-CMV co-occurrence was scored with hypergeometric tests, and a repertoire-size bias correction was applied to TCR pairs. In a later analysis, false discovery rates were estimated by permuting HLA or CMV assignments 20 times. A later analysis grouped co-occurring TCRs with DBSCAN, adding TCRdist sequence similarity when clustering within HLA-allele-positive subsets. Repertoires with fewer than 30,000 or more than 120,000 public chains, plus five repertoires with anomalous nucleotide sharing, were excluded from co-occurrence clustering. TCRdb's version of the immuneACCESS table is confined to in-frame rearrangements and falls short of the full clone set. An unresolved V gene accounts for under half of the shortfall where checked; the remainder is of unknown origin. V and J calls and clone size come straight from that table; D and trimming were deduced from the DNA. This sample lists hundreds of thousands of clones; 77% were detected once. The ten largest clones represent less than 3.5% of the sample.

The cohort was made up of approximately 700 healthy bone marrow donors. At the time of sampling, every cohort member was nominally healthy, though immune exposures that went unrecorded were likely present. The donor tested CMV seropositive and was one of the 289 seropositive cohort members. Each donor provided a peripheral blood sample, and peripheral blood mononuclear cells were used for TCR beta sequencing. Genomic DNA was extracted from the blood cell samples with the Qiagen DNeasy Blood Extraction Kit. The receptor chain draws on TRBV7-9 and TRBJ1-1; no D segment can be confidently identified. The specimen sequenced was PBMCs. The receptor was derived from an older woman in good health and CMV-seropositive. Here the CDR3 is given as CASSLAMVSTEAFF. The nucleotides read TGTGCCAGCAGCTTAGCAATGGTGAGCACTGAAGCTTTCTTT.